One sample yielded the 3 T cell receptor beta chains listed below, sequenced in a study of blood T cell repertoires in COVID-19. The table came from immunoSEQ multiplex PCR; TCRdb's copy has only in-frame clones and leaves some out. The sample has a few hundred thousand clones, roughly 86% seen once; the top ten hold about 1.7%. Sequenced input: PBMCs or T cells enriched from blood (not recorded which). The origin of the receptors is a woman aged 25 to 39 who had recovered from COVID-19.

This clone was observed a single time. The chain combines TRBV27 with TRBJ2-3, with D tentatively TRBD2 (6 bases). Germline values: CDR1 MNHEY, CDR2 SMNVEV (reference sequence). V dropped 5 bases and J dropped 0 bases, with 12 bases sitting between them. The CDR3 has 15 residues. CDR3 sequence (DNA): TGTGCCAGCAGTATCGGCGGGGCTAGCACAGATACGCAGTATTTT. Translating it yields CASSIGGASTDTQYF.

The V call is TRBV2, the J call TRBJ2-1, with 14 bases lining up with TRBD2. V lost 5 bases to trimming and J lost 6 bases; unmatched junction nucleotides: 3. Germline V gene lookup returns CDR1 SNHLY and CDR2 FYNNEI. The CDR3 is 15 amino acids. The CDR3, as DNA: TGTGCCAGCAGTCCGGGACTAGCGGGAGTCAATGAGCAGTTCTTC. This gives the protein CASSPGLAGVNEQFF.

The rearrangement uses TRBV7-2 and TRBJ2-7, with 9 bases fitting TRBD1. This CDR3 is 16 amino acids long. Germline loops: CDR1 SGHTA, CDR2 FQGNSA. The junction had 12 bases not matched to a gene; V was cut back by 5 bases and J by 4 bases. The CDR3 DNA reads TGTGCCAGCAGCCATGGACGAGGACAGGGGTCGTACGAGCAGTACTTC. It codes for CASSHGRGQGSYEQYF. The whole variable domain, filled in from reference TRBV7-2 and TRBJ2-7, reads GAGVSQSPSNKVTEKGKDVELRCDPISGHTALYWYRQSLGQGLEFLIYFQGNSAPDKSGLPSDRFSAERTGGSVSTLTIQRTQQEDSAVYLCASSHGRGQGSYEQYFGPGTRLTVT.